This passage covers 18 T cell receptor beta chains from one sample sequenced in a study of cytomegalovirus exposure and HLA in healthy donors. Measured with immunoSEQ multiplex PCR; TCRdb has only the in-frame clones, and not every one. Counted here are a few hundred thousand clones, roughly 87% occurring once; the ten biggest clones make up 9.5% to 15%. Sequenced material: PBMCs. These receptors were obtained from a man aged 18 to 29 in good health and CMV-seropositive.

The rearrangement links TRBV7-8 to TRBJ2-7; TRBD1 is a possible D gene (5 bases). The CDR3 runs 15 residues. The V gene lost 5 bases and the J gene lost 3 bases, with 17 bases spanning the gap. CDR1 and CDR2 from the germline V gene are SGHVS and FQNEAQ. The CDR3: CASSLGVGANYEQYF. For the CDR3, the DNA is TGTGCCAGCAGCCTAGGGGTCGGAGCCAACTACGAGCAGTACTTC. Full variable domain (missing parts from reference TRBV7-8 and TRBJ2-7): GAGVSQSPRYKVAKRGQDVALRCDPISGHVSLFWYQQALGQGPEFLTYFQNEAQLDKSGLPSDRFFAERPEGSVSTLKIQRTQQEDSAVYLCASSLGVGANYEQYFGPGTRLTVT.

J is TRBJ1-2 and V is TRBV5-1, with a tentative D call TRBD1 (5 bases). CDR1 and CDR2 from the germline V gene are SGHRS and YFSETQ. V gave up 4 bases and J gave up 2 bases, with 15 bases separating them. There are 15 residues in the CDR3. DNA for the CDR3: TGCGCCAGCAGCGCCCCGACAGAAACCAACTATGGCTACACCTTC. Encoded protein: CASSAPTETNYGYTF. The full variable domain, with the rest looked up from reference TRBV5-1 and TRBJ1-2, is KAGVTQTPRYLIKTRGQQVTLSCSPISGHRSVSWYQQTPGQGLQFLFEYFSETQRNKGNFPGRFSGRQFSNSRSEMNVSTLELGDSALYLCASSAPTETNYGYTFGSGTRLTVV.

The chain is built from TRBV29-1 and TRBJ2-7, with D possibly called TRBD1 or TRBD2 (5 bases each). The V gene's germline CDR1 is SQVTM and CDR2 ANQGSEA. V was shortened by 2 bases and J by 5 bases, with 19 bases between the two germline ends. The CDR3 runs to 15 residues. This CDR3 reads CSVEFFRERGNEQYF. CDR3 DNA: TGCAGCGTTGAATTTTTCAGAGAGAGGGGTAACGAGCAGTACTTC.

CDR3 nucleotide sequence: TGTGCCAGCCGAGCTATCCGGGGGTACAATGAGCAGTTCTTC. This encodes CASRAIRGYNEQFF. V gene TRBV2 combines with J gene TRBJ2-1; D might be TRBD2 (6 bases). Germline CDR1 SNHLY, CDR2 FYNNEI. This CDR3 has 14 residues. V lost 8 bases and J lost 4, with 15 bases in between.

The rearrangement joins TRBV27 to TRBJ2-6, with D unresolved. The CDR3 is made up of 14 amino acids. Trimming took off 3 bases at V and 0 bases at J, with 3 bases between the two ends. Germline V gives CDR1 MNHEY, CDR2 SMNVEV (reference sequence). The CDR3 DNA follows: TGTGCCAGCAGTTTTAGCTCTGGGGCCAACGTCCTGACTTTC. This encodes CASSFSSGANVLTF. Looking up the rest from reference TRBV27 and TRBJ2-6 gives the full variable domain: EAQVTQNPRYLITVTGKKLTVTCSQNMNHEYMSWYRQDPGLGLRQIYYSMNVEVTDKGDVPEGYKVSRKEKRNFPLILESPSPNQTSLYFCASSFSSGANVLTFGAGSRLTVL.

In this sample, this clone turned up a few times. The V call is TRBV19, the J call TRBJ2-7, with 8 positions matching TRBD1. V trimming: 8 bases; J trimming: 3 bases; junction bases outside the gene matches: 0. CDR1 and CDR2 (germline): LNHDA, SQIVND (reference sequence). The CDR3 is made up of 11 amino acids. The CDR3 nucleotides read TGTGCCAGTGGACAGGGCTACGAGCAGTACTTC. Translation gives CASGQGYEQYF.

In this sample, this clone turned up a few times. The V call is TRBV6-4, the J call TRBJ2-7; 10 bases are shared with TRBD1. The CDR3 has 13 amino acids. Germline assignment: CDR1 MRHNA and CDR2 SNTAGT. Trimming removed 0 bases from V and 7 bases from J; junction bases left unmatched: 0. CDR3 in amino acids: CASSDSDRGEQYF. In nucleotides, the CDR3 is TGTGCCAGCAGTGACTCGGACAGGGGGGAGCAGTACTTC.

V is TRBV29-1 and J is TRBJ2-1, with D tentatively TRBD2 (6 bases). The V and J ends lost 6 bases and 9 bases respectively, with 27 bases between them. Looked up from germline, CDR1 is SQVTM and CDR2 is ANQGSEA. CDR3 size: 16 residues. For the CDR3, the DNA is TGCAGCGTCGGAGGGTCGGCCTTAATCGGGGTCGGTGAGCAGTTCTTC. It codes for CSVGGSALIGVGEQFF.

The V call is TRBV27, the J call TRBJ2-7; TRBD2 might be the D (5 bases). Germline V gives CDR1 MNHEY, CDR2 SMNVEV (reference sequence). V was trimmed by 3 bases and J by 6 bases, leaving 15 bases between them. CDR3 length equals 14 residues. The CDR3 spells CASSLGYDGVEQYF. In DNA form, the CDR3 reads TGTGCCAGCAGTTTGGGGTATGACGGGGTCGAGCAGTACTTC.

This chain uses TRBV19 with TRBJ1-2; D may be TRBD1 (5 bases). The CDR3 spans 12 residues. V was shortened by 7 bases and J by 4 bases, with 10 bases between the two germline ends. The germline V gene encodes CDR1 LNHDA and CDR2 SQIVND (reference sequence). The CDR3 here is CASTTEFYGYTF. In DNA, the CDR3 is TGTGCCAGTACGACAGAGTTCTATGGCTACACCTTC.

The CDR3 loop is CASRLGGANTGELFF. CDR3 coding DNA: TGTGCCAGCAGACTAGGTGGAGCGAACACCGGGGAGCTGTTTTTT. The rearrangement uses TRBV5-6 and TRBJ2-2; D may be TRBD2 (5 bases). Germline V CDR1 and CDR2: SGHDT, YYEEEE. The V end was cut by 5 bases, the J end by 0 bases, with 11 bases between. The length of the CDR3 is 15 residues.

V gene TRBV5-1 combines with J gene TRBJ2-1; the D gene is possibly TRBD1 (6 bases). The germline V and J ends were trimmed by 3 bases and 6 bases, with 22 bases remaining between them. The CDR3 extends over 17 amino acids. The germline V gene has CDR1 SGHRS and CDR2 YFSETQ. CDR3 amino acids: CASSSVAIPTGGNEQFF. The CDR3 DNA reads TGCGCCAGCAGCTCCGTAGCAATACCGACAGGAGGCAATGAGCAGTTCTTC.

The rearrangement joins TRBV4-1 to TRBJ2-5; TRBD1 might be the D (5 bases). Germline V gene lookup returns CDR1 MGHRA and CDR2 YSYEKL. The germline V and J ends were trimmed by 1 base and 3 bases, with 9 bases remaining between them. The CDR3 covers 14 residues. The CDR3 loop is CASSQVIGEETQYF. Here the CDR3 DNA reads TGCGCCAGCAGCCAAGTAATAGGGGAAGAGACCCAGTACTTC.

The chain is built from TRBV5-1 and TRBJ1-4, with a weak D call TRBD1 (5 bases). Germline values: CDR1 SGHRS, CDR2 YFSETQ. The CDR3 is made up of 14 amino acids. The V end was cut by 4 bases, the J end by 7 bases, with 14 bases between. The CDR3 coding sequence is TGCGCCAGCAGCCCGGCCCAGGGTCCTGAAAAACTGTTTTTT. It encodes CASSPAQGPEKLFF.

The chain couples TRBV27 to TRBJ2-3; D may match TRBD1 or TRBD2 (5 bases each). V lost 6 bases, J lost 0 bases, and 13 bases lay in between. The CDR3 length is 15 residues. Germline V gene data show CDR1 as MNHEY and CDR2 as SMNVEV (reference sequence). In DNA, the CDR3 is TGTGCCAGCAGGACCGGGACCAAAAGCACAGATACGCAGTATTTT. As protein: CASRTGTKSTDTQYF.

This clone was detected only once. The CDR3 loop reads CSAGEGYHTEAFF. The CDR3 DNA is TGCAGCGCCGGCGAGGGGTACCACACTGAAGCTTTCTTT. The chain is built from TRBV29-1 and TRBJ1-1; D may be TRBD1 (5 bases). V was shortened by 7 bases and J by 3 bases, with 15 bases between the two germline ends. Germline assignment: CDR1 SQVTM and CDR2 ANQGSEA. The CDR3 is 13 residues long.

The J gene is TRBJ2-7, the V gene TRBV13; D assignment may be TRBD1 or TRBD2 (6 bases each). V lost 5 bases to trimming and J lost 4 bases, with 15 bases between them. The CDR3 covers 14 residues. Per germline, CDR1 PRHDT and CDR2 FYEKMQ (reference sequence). The chain's CDR3 is CASSARGAIYEQYF. Here the CDR3 DNA reads TGTGCCAGCAGCGCAAGGGGGGCGATTTACGAGCAGTACTTC.

V and J are TRBV29-1 and TRBJ2-3; no firm D call. V was trimmed by 3 bases and J by 7 bases, leaving 8 bases between them. This CDR3 region has 11 residues. In germline, CDR1 is SQVTM, CDR2 ANQGSEA. The CDR3 DNA follows: TGCAGCGTTGAGGGTCGTAATACGCAGTATTTT. Its translation: CSVEGRNTQYF.